Reported below is one T cell receptor beta chain. Its antigen is unknown. This specimen comes from a study of OX40 agonist ivuxolimab in advanced cancers. Across the study: Across the patients, intravenous ivuxolimab was delivered every 2 weeks at 0.01 to 10 mg/kg. Study results and caveats: Expanded clones were, on average, more numerous in CD8+ T cells than in CD4+. Certain nonresponders additionally had low normalized T-cell clonal expansion.

J gave up 2 bases and V 0 bases, and 18 bases lay outside the gene matches. CDR3 length equals 20 residues. Germline assignment: CDR1 SGHTA and CDR2 FQGNSA. Here immunoSEQ multiplex PCR was the method, and the copy in TCRdb shows in-frame clones only, minus some. The sample records tens of thousands of clones, about 88% being singletons. The sample consisted of CD4+ or CD8+ T cells sorted from blood, taken in a trial of the OX40 agonist ivuxolimab. This sequence joins TRBV7-2 and TRBJ2-5; 7 bases map to TRBD2. The receptor was isolated from an adult with an advanced solid tumor such as melanoma, head and neck, liver or kidney cancer. CDR3 amino acids: CASSLAPFRLAQKVQETQYF. CDR3 bases: TGTGCCAGCAGCTTAGCCCCCTTCAGACTAGCCCAGAAGGTACAAGAGACCCAGTACTTC.